The next 9 T cell receptor beta chains were all read from a single sample in a study of T-cell memory formation after mild COVID-19. One entry per CDR3 protein results from TCRdb running MiXCR on the 5' RACE reads. The table shows approximately 300,000 distinct CDR3 sequences, with about a sixth occurring only once. Sequenced input: PBMCs or a T cell subset sorted from them (not recorded which). The receptor set was obtained from a man aged 18 to 29 who had mild COVID-19 (a few samples of this study predate the infection). Cell type and time point are not known.

In its sample, this clonotype was seen many times. The rearrangement uses TRBV5-1 and TRBJ2-2; D is possibly TRBD2 (6 bases). Looked up from germline, CDR1 is SGHRS and CDR2 is YFSETQ. The CDR3 runs 15 residues. V lost 4 bases and J lost 5, with 15 bases in between. CDR3 DNA sequence: TGCGCCAGCAGCCTAAGGAGGGATGGTACCGGGGAGCTGTTTTTT. Translation gives CASSLRRDGTGELFF.

The genes are TRBV6-5 and TRBJ1-4; maybe TRBD1 (5 bases). The CDR3 is 14 residues long. In germline, CDR1 is MNHEY, CDR2 SVGAGI. Trimming took 4 bases from V and 10 from J, leaving 16 bases between them. The CDR3 bases are TGTGCCAGCAGTTTGGGGGGACCGGCTGGAAAACTGTTTTTT. Its translation is CASSLGGPAGKLFF.

This clonotype came up many times. The gene calls are TRBV18 and TRBJ2-5, with 10 nucleotides matching TRBD2. CDR3 size: 15 residues. V trimming: 3 bases; J trimming: 4 bases; junction bases outside the gene matches: 5. The germline V gene has CDR1 KGHSH and CDR2 LQKENI. The CDR3 region is CASSPLGLARETQYF. The CDR3, as DNA: TGTGCCAGCTCACCCTTGGGACTAGCGAGAGAGACCCAGTACTTC.

This chain connects TRBV20-1 to TRBJ2-3; D is possibly TRBD1 (5 bases). The CDR3 is 14 residues long. CDR1 is DFQATT and CDR2 is SNEGSKA in the germline V gene (reference sequence). V was trimmed by 0 bases and J by 4 bases, leaving 11 bases between them. The CDR3 DNA reads as TGCAGTGCTAGAGATTCGGCCAGGGCAGATACGCAGTATTTT. Amino acids: CSARDSARADTQYF.

V and J are TRBV5-1 and TRBJ1-2; a possible D gene is TRBD1 (6 bases). Trimming took off 4 bases at V and 4 bases at J, with 14 bases between the two ends. Germline lookup yields CDR1 SGHRS and CDR2 YFSETQ. The CDR3 sequence is 14 residues long. The CDR3 sequence is CASSPPGAGYGYTF. The CDR3 DNA reads TGCGCCAGCAGCCCTCCGGGGGCCGGCTATGGCTACACCTTC.

The rearrangement uses TRBV25-1 and TRBJ1-5; unclear D gene. The CDR3 runs 14 residues. The germline gives CDR1 MGHDK, CDR2 SYGVNS. V was shortened by 2 bases and J by 2 bases, with 7 bases between the two germline ends. CDR3 DNA: TGTGCCAGCAGTGAAGGGGAAGGCAATCAGCCCCAGCATTTT. It codes for CASSEGEGNQPQHF.

This clonotype was detected a few times. In nucleotides, the CDR3 is TGTGCCAGCAGCCCGGGACAGGGGGATGAAAAACTGTTTTTT. It codes for CASSPGQGDEKLFF. This chain links TRBV12-3 or TRBV12-4 with TRBJ1-4; the match to TRBD1 covers 11 bases. J lost 6 bases, V lost 6 bases, and 3 bases had no gene match. The CDR3 contains 14 residues.

This clonotype was detected ten times or more. The chain recombines TRBV7-9 with TRBJ2-7; D gene ambiguous. There are 12 residues in the CDR3. V gave up 5 bases and J gave up 5 bases, with 10 bases separating them. CDR1 is SEHNR, CDR2 FQNEAQ, per germline (reference sequence). The CDR3 nucleotides are TGTGCCAGCAGCCCCCGTCCCCACGAGCAGTACTTC. Protein sequence: CASSPRPHEQYF. The variable domain in full, with the rest retrieved from reference TRBV7-9 and TRBJ2-7, is DTGVSQNPRHKITKRGQNVTFRCDPISEHNRLYWYRQTLGQGPEFLTYFQNEAQLEKSRLLSDRFSAERPKGSFSTLEIQRTEQGDSAMYLCASSPRPHEQYFGPGTRLTVT.

J is TRBJ2-5 and V is TRBV27; a weak D match, TRBD2 (5 bases). CDR3 length: 14 amino acids. Germline V gene sequence: CDR1 MNHEY, CDR2 SMNVEV (reference sequence). V lost 6 bases, J lost 2 bases, and 13 bases lay in between. CDR3 in amino acids: CASSNTRGQETQYF. DNA for the CDR3: TGTGCCAGCAGCAATACGCGAGGGCAAGAGACCCAGTACTTC.